These 28 T cell receptor beta chains were sequenced from one sample in a study of T-cell memory formation after mild COVID-19. MiXCR, run by TCRdb on the 5' RACE reads, gives a single entry per CDR3 protein. The data show fewer than 650,000 distinct CDR3 sequences, with 17% seen just once and 8.1% held by the top ten. Sample: PBMCs or a T cell subset sorted from them (not recorded which). These receptors all come from an adult woman who had mild COVID-19 (a few samples of this study predate the infection). Cell type and time point are not known.

Only a few counts were recorded for this clonotype. J is TRBJ2-6 and V is TRBV29-1; 8 bases match TRBD2. Germline values: CDR1 SQVTM, CDR2 ANQGSEA. This CDR3 is built from 16 residues. V lost 4 bases and J lost 4; bases outside the gene matches: 9. The CDR3 DNA is TGCAGCGTTGCCGGGAGGGGTATTGGGGGGGCCAACGTCCTGACTTTC. This gives the protein CSVAGRGIGGANVLTF. The full variable domain, rest sourced from reference TRBV29-1 and TRBJ2-6, is SAVISQKPSRDICQRGTSLTIQCQVDSQVTMMFWYRQQPGQSLTLIATANQGSEATYESGFVIDKFPISRPNLTFSTLTVSNMSPEDSSIYLCSVAGRGIGGANVLTFGAGSRLTVL.

The chain employs TRBV11-2 and TRBJ2-1; 10 bases are a match to TRBD2. The V and J ends lost 2 bases and 7 bases, in that order; junction bases with no gene match: 11. Germline V gene sequence: CDR1 SGHAT, CDR2 FQNNGV. This CDR3 has 17 residues. The CDR3 sequence is CASSLTAGGPWDNEQFF. The CDR3, as DNA: TGTGCCAGCAGCTTAACAGCGGGAGGGCCTTGGGATAATGAGCAGTTCTTC.

The CDR3 bases are TGTGCCAGCAGCCAACAGGGTAGGGCTGAAGCTTTCTTT. Encoded protein: CASSQQGRAEAFF. V gene TRBV14 combines with J gene TRBJ1-1; a weak D match, TRBD1 (5 bases). Trimming shortened V by 2 bases and J by 6 bases, and 10 bases separated the two germline ends. The CDR3 has 13 amino acids. Germline-derived CDR1 and CDR2 are SGHDN and FVKESK. Supplemented by reference TRBV14 and TRBJ1-1, the full variable domain reads EAGVTQFPSHSVIEKGQTVTLRCDPISGHDNLYWYRRVMGKEIKFLLHFVKESKQDESGMPNNRFLAERTGGTYSTLKVQPAELEDSGVYFCASSQQGRAEAFFGQGTRLTVV.

The gene calls are TRBV7-9 and TRBJ2-2, with TRBD2 matching over 7 bases. J was trimmed by 3 bases and V by 5 bases; bases with no gene match: 12. The CDR3 has 17 amino acids. The germline V gene has CDR1 SEHNR and CDR2 FQNEAQ (reference sequence). CDR3 bases: TGTGCCAGCAGCCAGGCGGCTAGCGGAGAATACACCGGGGAGCTGTTTTTT. Its translation: CASSQAASGEYTGELFF.

The sample holds a few counts of this clonotype. The gene calls are TRBV24-1 and TRBJ2-2; D is unresolved. This CDR3 contains 16 residues. V lost 5 bases and J 3 bases, leaving 15 bases between the germline ends. The V gene's germline CDR1 is KGHDR and CDR2 SFDVKD. In DNA, the CDR3 is TGTGCCACCAGTGCACAGACGGCCCGGGACACCGGGGAGCTGTTTTTT. As protein: CATSAQTARDTGELFF.

The rearrangement joins TRBV29-1 to TRBJ2-3; D unresolved. The CDR3 runs to 12 residues. Trimming took off 5 bases at V and 1 base at J, with 7 bases between the two ends. Looked up from germline, CDR1 is SQVTM and CDR2 is ANQGSEA. CDR3 DNA sequence: TGCAGCGTTCTTACGGGCACAGATACGCAGTATTTT. Translating it yields CSVLTGTDTQYF.

The rearrangement joins TRBV20-1 to TRBJ2-4; tentative D call: TRBD2 (6 bases). Trimming pared 6 bases from V and 2 bases from J, leaving 11 bases between. Germline V gives CDR1 DFQATT, CDR2 SNEGSKA (reference sequence). The CDR3 is 13 amino acids. CDR3 in DNA: TGCAGTGCCCTACTAGCTTCCAAAAACATTCAGTACTTC. Its protein product is CSALLASKNIQYF.

This clonotype was seen only a few times. This chain connects TRBV12-3 or TRBV12-4 to TRBJ2-7; D may be TRBD2 (6 bases). The germline V and J ends were trimmed by 1 base and 4 bases, with 14 bases remaining between them. CDR3 length: 15 residues. In nucleotides, the CDR3 is TGTGCCAGCAGTTTAGATGGCGGAGGGGTATACGAGCAGTACTTC. Residues: CASSLDGGGVYEQYF.

This sequence joins TRBV4-1 and TRBJ2-3; a possible D gene is TRBD2 (6 bases). Germline V CDR1 and CDR2: MGHRA, YSYEKL. The V end lost 5 bases, the J end lost 2 bases, and 17 bases lay between the germline ends. The CDR3 is 16 residues long. The CDR3: CASSLWGGTDTDTQYF. CDR3 in DNA: TGCGCCAGCAGCTTATGGGGCGGGACCGACACAGATACGCAGTATTTT.

This clonotype was counted a few times. V and J are TRBV5-4 and TRBJ1-1; a weak D match, TRBD1 (5 bases). This CDR3 region has 17 residues. Germline loops: CDR1 SGHNT, CDR2 YYREEE (reference sequence). The germline V and J ends were trimmed by 0 bases and 0 bases, with 15 bases remaining between them. CDR3 DNA: TGTGCCAGCAGCTTGGGGGGTCCGGGACGGGTGAACACTGAAGCTTTCTTT. Its protein product is CASSLGGPGRVNTEAFF. Supplemented by reference TRBV5-4 and TRBJ1-1, the full variable domain reads ETGVTQSPTHLIKTRGQQVTLRCSSQSGHNTVSWYQQALGQGPQFIFQYYREEENGRGNFPPRFSGLQFPNYSSELNVNALELDDSALYLCASSLGGPGRVNTEAFFGQGTRLTVV.

This clonotype came up many times. The chain joins TRBV12-3 or TRBV12-4 to TRBJ2-5; D not resolved. The CDR3 consists of 13 residues. Between the trimmed V and J ends, which lost 6 bases and 0 bases, there was a span of 8 bases. The DNA of the CDR3 is TGTGCCAGCAGCGGACGGAACCAAGAGACCCAGTACTTC. Protein: CASSGRNQETQYF.

This clonotype was counted only a few times. This chain joins TRBV13 and TRBJ2-1, with 7 positions matching TRBD1. CDR3 size: 15 residues. CDR1 and CDR2 (germline): PRHDT, FYEKMQ (reference sequence). V lost 4 bases to trimming and J lost 6 bases; unmatched junction nucleotides: 9. CDR3 amino acids: CASSYGTVRLNEQFF. CDR3 sequence (DNA): TGTGCCAGCAGCTACGGGACAGTTCGCCTCAATGAGCAGTTCTTC.

In nucleotides, the CDR3 is TGTGCCAGCAGTACTCGAGGGGCCCCCTACGAGCAGTACTTC. Its translation is CASSTRGAPYEQYF. The rearrangement joins TRBV6-2 or TRBV6-3 to TRBJ2-7; either TRBD1 or TRBD2 may supply D (5 bases each). The CDR3 has 14 amino acids. Germline-derived CDR1 and CDR2 are MNHEY and SVGEGT. Trimming removed 5 bases from V and 2 bases from J, with 13 bases in between.

The CDR3 reads CASSLAADITDTQYF. The CDR3 DNA sequence: TGCGCCAGCAGCTTGGCGGCAGACATCACAGATACGCAGTATTTT. The chain combines TRBV5-1 with TRBJ2-3; D not resolved. V was shortened by 0 bases and J by 2 bases, with 10 bases between the two germline ends. Germline values: CDR1 SGHRS, CDR2 YFSETQ. This CDR3 region has 15 residues.

This clonotype was counted at least ten times. This chain joins TRBV6-6 and TRBJ2-1; a weak D match, TRBD1 (5 bases). CDR1 is MNHNY and CDR2 is SVGAGI in the germline V gene (reference sequence). The CDR3 contains 14 residues. Trimming cost V 6 bases and J 3 bases, with 12 bases left between them. The CDR3 nucleotides are TGTGCCAGCAGGAAGAAGGGGCTCTACAATGAGCAGTTCTTC. Translation: CASRKKGLYNEQFF.

CDR3 loop: CSARDSGPLGSGGSGANVLTF. The CDR3 nucleotides are TGCAGTGCTAGAGATAGCGGGCCTCTCGGTAGTGGTGGCTCTGGGGCCAACGTCCTGACTTTC. J is TRBJ2-6 and V is TRBV20-1, with TRBD2 matching over 7 bases. In germline, CDR1 is DFQATT, CDR2 SNEGSKA (reference sequence). This CDR3 region has 21 residues. V was clipped by 0 bases and J by 0 bases; unmatched bases: 17.

V is TRBV2 and J is TRBJ2-1; D unresolved. Germline CDR1 SNHLY, CDR2 FYNNEI. Trimming pared 8 bases from V and 8 bases from J, leaving 7 bases between. The CDR3 extends over 10 amino acids. The DNA of the CDR3 is TGTGCCAGCCATGGCCATGAGCAGTTCTTC. Translation gives CASHGHEQFF.

The chain links TRBV2 to TRBJ2-1, with D perhaps TRBD2 (6 bases). Germline CDR1 reads SNHLY; CDR2 reads FYNNEI. The ends were cut back, 3 bases at V and 7 bases at J, with 16 bases in the middle. This CDR3 is 15 amino acids long. CDR3 sequence reads: CASSEGGTRGNEQFF. The CDR3 coding sequence is TGTGCCAGCAGTGAGGGCGGGACCCGTGGGAATGAGCAGTTCTTC.

This clonotype was seen a few times. The V gene is TRBV2, the J gene TRBJ1-2; 7 bases match TRBD1. Germline CDR1 is SNHLY and CDR2 is FYNNEI. With 7 bases clipped from V and 4 bases from J, the junction kept 9 bases outside the gene matches. The length of the CDR3 is 14 residues. CDR3 sequence reads: CASTPQGGGYGYTF. The CDR3 nucleotides read TGTGCCAGCACCCCCCAGGGGGGCGGCTATGGCTACACCTTC.

This clonotype was observed many times. The chain is built from TRBV12-3 or TRBV12-4 and TRBJ2-3; TRBD2 is a possible D gene (5 bases). The V end lost 6 bases, the J end lost 3 bases, and 13 bases lay between the germline ends. The CDR3 is 14 amino acids. The CDR3 nucleotides read TGTGCCAGCAGCCTTAGCGAAGGTACAGATACGCAGTATTTT. Encoded protein: CASSLSEGTDTQYF.

The chain couples TRBV9 to TRBJ2-1; 9 bases align to TRBD1. Unmatched junction bases numbered 1, after V lost 3 bases and J lost 6 bases. CDR1 and CDR2 (germline): SGDLS, YYNGEE. There are 13 residues in the CDR3. The CDR3, as DNA: TGTGCCAGCAGCGCGACAGGGGGCAATGAGCAGTTCTTC. Encoded protein: CASSATGGNEQFF.

There are a few counts of this clonotype. An end of the junction does not agree with germline; a read error may underlie this. The gene calls are TRBV29-1 and TRBJ1-2; D gene ambiguous. The germline V gene encodes CDR1 SQVTM and CDR2 ANQGSEA. The CDR3 consists of 9 residues. In nucleotides, the CDR3 is TGCAGCGTTGAAGGGGTCCAGGTCTTC. Its protein product is CSVEGVQVF.

The rearrangement uses TRBV19 and TRBJ2-1; 11 bases map to TRBD1. Germline CDR1 reads LNHDA; CDR2 reads SQIVND (reference sequence). V lost 5 bases and J lost 6; bases outside the gene matches: 6. The CDR3 contains 15 residues. The CDR3 DNA is TGTGCCAGTAGTCCGGGACAGGGGGTCTCCAATGAGCAGTTCTTC. Translating gives CASSPGQGVSNEQFF.

J is TRBJ1-1 and V is TRBV6-2 or TRBV6-3; D may be TRBD1 (6 bases). This CDR3 region has 16 residues. Trimming removed 1 base at V and 0 bases at J, with 12 bases between. Germline V CDR1 and CDR2: MNHEY, SVGEGT. The CDR3: CASSYYKTGVNTEAFF. The CDR3 DNA sequence: TGTGCCAGCAGTTACTACAAGACAGGCGTGAACACTGAAGCTTTCTTT.

In this sample, this clonotype turned up a few times. This chain links TRBV7-9 with TRBJ2-3, with D unresolved. V was pared by 8 bases and J by 10 bases, with 7 bases between. This CDR3 has 9 amino acids. Germline CDR1 SEHNR, CDR2 FQNEAQ (reference sequence). The CDR3 reads CASQVAQYF. The CDR3 DNA reads as TGTGCCAGCCAGGTGGCGCAGTATTTT.

There are a few counts of this clonotype. The rearrangement uses TRBV7-9 and TRBJ2-5, with 7 bases identical to TRBD2. The CDR3 totals 14 residues. Per the germline V gene, CDR1 is SEHNR and CDR2 is FQNEAQ (reference sequence). Trimming cost V 4 bases and J 2 bases; bases outside gene matches: 4. CDR3 nucleotide sequence: TGTGCCAGCAGCTCGACTAGCAGTCAAGAGACCCAGTACTTC. Its protein is CASSSTSSQETQYF.

This clonotype has only a few counts. The CDR3 spells CASSLAVARGETQYF. The CDR3 DNA is TGTGCCAGCAGCTTAGCAGTGGCCCGGGGGGAGACCCAGTACTTC. This chain connects TRBV7-2 to TRBJ2-5, with TRBD2 as a possible D gene (6 bases). Germline V gene sequence: CDR1 SGHTA, CDR2 FQGNSA. CDR3 length: 15 residues. Trimming cost V 0 bases and J 5 bases, with 13 bases left between them.

The chain links TRBV12-3 or TRBV12-4 to TRBJ2-1, with 9 nucleotides matching TRBD2. V was pared by 3 bases and J by 5 bases, with 11 bases of the junction left unmatched. This CDR3 has 17 amino acids. The CDR3 DNA is TGTGCCAGCAGTTTCGATCTTCTGCGGGGGGGTGACAATGAGCAGTTCTTC. Protein sequence: CASSFDLLRGGDNEQFF.